The rows below give T cell receptor beta chains drawn from one sample of a study of cytomegalovirus exposure and HLA in healthy donors. The assay was immunoSEQ multiplex PCR, and TCRdb's table has in-frame clones only and misses some. The sample consists of around 150,000 clones, around 75% of them appearing once. The specimen was PBMCs. The receptors were gathered from a male donor in good health and CMV-seronegative. Each CDR3 is given with its conserved first and last residue. The D gene is left open where the match is weak. The listing skips clone size in some rows; elsewhere it reads once, few, many or a size class.

V	size	D	J	CDR3	DNA
TRBV14	once	-	TRBJ2-2	CASSQVRGTNTGELFF	TGTGCCAGCAGCCAAGTACGGGGGACCAACACCGGGGAGCTGTTTTTT
TRBV29-1	once	TRBD1	TRBJ1-2	CSADRGYGYTF	TGCAGCGCCGACAGGGGGTACGGCTACACCTTC
TRBV29-1	few	TRBD2	TRBJ2-1	CSVEDHRRPRGGYNEQFF	TGCAGCGTTGAAGATCATAGGCGACCTCGGGGGGGTTACAATGAGCAGTTCTTC
TRBV19	-	TRBD1	TRBJ2-1	CASSVPPGQVYNEQFF	TGTGCCAGTAGTGTTCCGCCGGGACAGGTATACAATGAGCAGTTCTTC
TRBV7-9	-	TRBD2	TRBJ2-2	CASSLATGGLAYTGELFF	TGTGCCAGCAGCTTAGCGACGGGGGGACTAGCGTACACCGGGGAGCTGTTTTTT
TRBV19	-	-	TRBJ1-3	CATTQQGARNTIYF	TGTGCCACCACGCAGCAAGGGGCCAGAAACACCATATATTTT
TRBV28	few	TRBD1	TRBJ1-4	CASGSGTGGHEKLFF	TGTGCCAGCGGATCCGGGACAGGGGGCCATGAAAAACTGTTTTTT
TRBV23-1	-	-	TRBJ1-1	CASTSLTMNTEAFF	TGCGCCAGCACCTCACTAACTATGAACACTGAAGCTTTCTTT
TRBV19	-	TRBD1	TRBJ1-1	CASKERDRMGSEAFF	TGTGCCAGTAAGGAAAGGGACAGGATGGGCTCTGAAGCTTTCTTT
TRBV6-5	few	-	TRBJ1-2	CASSEVGEANGYTF	TGTGCCAGCAGTGAAGTGGGTGAGGCCAATGGCTACACCTTC
TRBV27	few	TRBD1	TRBJ2-2	CASSRPGQGGELFF	TGTGCCAGCAGTCGCCCGGGACAGGGCGGGGAGCTGTTTTTT
TRBV18	-	TRBD1	TRBJ1-1	CASSPRTGTANTEAFF	TGTGCCAGCTCACCACGGACCGGGACAGCGAACACTGAAGCTTTCTTT
TRBV5-4	once	-	TRBJ1-2	CASTFSQGNYGYTF	TGTGCCAGCACCTTCTCTCAGGGGAACTATGGCTACACCTTC
TRBV18	-	TRBD1	TRBJ2-7	CASSPWDSSYEQYF	TGTGCCAGCTCACCATGGGACAGCTCCTACGAGCAGTACTTC
TRBV2	-	-	TRBJ1-4	CASSGSPDTPNEKLFF	TGTGCCAGCAGTGGAAGTCCGGACACCCCCAATGAAAAACTGTTTTTT
TRBV2	-	-	TRBJ2-7	CASSGSRGVEQYF	TGTGCCAGCAGTGGTTCCAGGGGGGTCGAGCAGTACTTC
TRBV5-6	-	-	TRBJ2-7	CASSRRRSSYEQYF	TGTGCCAGCAGCCGGAGGCGGAGCTCCTACGAGCAGTACTTC
TRBV19	-	TRBD1	TRBJ2-1	CASRHRDRAPEQFF	TGTGCCAGTAGGCACCGGGACAGGGCCCCTGAGCAGTTCTTC
TRBV19	-	-	TRBJ2-2	CASSMRQEVSFANTGELFF	TGTGCCAGTAGTATGAGGCAAGAGGTGTCGTTTGCGAACACCGGGGAGCTGTTTTTT
TRBV27	few	-	TRBJ1-5	CASSSVRGANQPQHF	TGTGCCAGCAGTTCGGTGCGGGGGGCCAACCAGCCCCAGCATTTT
TRBV15	-	TRBD1	TRBJ2-7	CATSRETGTYEQYF	TGTGCCACCAGCAGAGAGACAGGGACCTACGAGCAGTACTTC
TRBV5-6	-	TRBD2	TRBJ2-1	CASRVRTSSFVSYNEQFF	TGTGCCAGCAGGGTTAGGACTAGCTCATTCGTTTCCTACAATGAGCAGTTCTTC
TRBV6-1	-	-	TRBJ1-4	CASSEDREVVIVEKLFF	TGTGCCAGCAGTGAAGATCGGGAGGTGGTAATAGTCGAAAAACTGTTTTTT
TRBV19	-	-	TRBJ1-2	CASSIQQGRGYTF	TGTGCCAGTAGTATCCAACAGGGTAGGGGCTACACCTTC
TRBV7-8	-	TRBD2	TRBJ2-1	CASSLALAGGENYNEQFF	TGTGCCAGCAGCTTAGCATTGGCGGGAGGGGAAAACTACAATGAGCAGTTCTTC
TRBV4-1	-	TRBD1	TRBJ2-1	CASSQGDRGYNEQFF	TGCGCCAGCAGCCAAGGGGACAGGGGATACAATGAGCAGTTCTTC
TRBV7-2	once	TRBD2	TRBJ2-2	CASSLIPSGGLTGELFF	TGTGCCAGCAGCTTAATCCCTAGCGGGGGCCTCACCGGGGAGCTGTTTTTT
TRBV2	-	TRBD1	TRBJ2-5	CASNPGTGELKTQYF	TGTGCCAGCAACCCGGGGACAGGGGAATTAAAGACCCAGTACTTC
TRBV15	-	-	TRBJ2-7	CATSRDMGRGYEQYF	TGTGCCACCAGCAGAGATATGGGAAGGGGATACGAGCAGTACTTC
TRBV18	few	-	TRBJ2-7	CASSLTTGPYEQYF	TGTGCCAGCTCACTAACAACAGGGCCGTACGAGCAGTACTTC
TRBV4-3	-	-	TRBJ2-7	CASSQALASSYEQYF	TGCGCCAGCAGCCAAGCTCTAGCCTCATCCTACGAGCAGTACTTC
TRBV19	-	TRBD2	TRBJ2-1	CASSTISGFNEQFF	TGTGCCAGTAGTACCATTAGCGGGTTTAATGAGCAGTTCTTC
TRBV28	-	-	TRBJ1-1	CASTAESLTTEAFF	TGTGCCAGCACGGCGGAGTCATTGACCACTGAAGCTTTCTTT
TRBV27	-	-	TRBJ2-7	CASSFNRGPSSYEQYF	TGTGCCAGCAGTTTTAATCGGGGTCCGAGCTCCTACGAGCAGTACTTC
TRBV4-1	-	-	TRBJ1-2	CASSQGDSNYGYTF	TGCGCCAGCAGCCAAGGTGACAGTAACTATGGCTACACCTTC
TRBV2	-	TRBD1	TRBJ1-1	CASRPPGTGAVEAEAFF	TGTGCCAGCAGGCCTCCCGGGACAGGGGCCGTTGAGGCTGAAGCTTTCTTT
TRBV25-1	-	-	TRBJ1-1	CASSRGRGAFF	TGTGCCAGCAGTCGGGGTCGAGGGGCTTTCTTT
TRBV6-1	-	-	TRBJ2-1	CASSEGTRNSYNEQFF	TGTGCCAGCAGTGAAGGGACACGGAACTCCTACAATGAGCAGTTCTTC
TRBV10-3	-	-	TRBJ1-4	CAISSGTQATNEKLFF	TGTGCCATCAGTAGCGGGACACAGGCAACTAATGAAAAACTGTTTTTT
TRBV7-9	few	-	TRBJ1-2	CASSLGRQTFYGYTF	TGTGCCAGCAGCTTAGGTAGACAGACCTTCTATGGCTACACCTTC